This TCR beta chain was found in a study of T cells in Graves' hyperthyroidism and ophthalmopathy. This clonotype was found many times. V lost 4 bases to trimming and J lost 2 bases, with 15 bases between them. The V gene's germline CDR1 is DFQATT and CDR2 SNEGSKA (reference sequence). There are 14 residues in the CDR3. There were TCR beta CDR3 regions amplified from RNA transcripts. First-round RT-PCR with HTBI primers amplified the TCR CDR3 region. From the multiplex PCR reads, TCRdb called clonotypes with MiXCR, one entry per CDR3 protein. The profile shows around 600,000 distinct CDR3 sequences, roughly 15% of them singletons.

The V gene is TRBV20-1, the J gene TRBJ2-7; D perhaps matches TRBD2 (6 bases). The receptor comes from a woman aged 50 to 60 with Graves' ophthalmopathy. Sequenced material: blood. The CDR3 region is CSAKGDGGAYEQYF. CDR3 in DNA: TGCAGTGCTAAGGGCGACGGCGGGGCCTACGAGCAGTACTTC.